The 25 T cell receptor beta chains below all came from one sample that was sequenced in a study of cytomegalovirus exposure and HLA in healthy donors. The study ran its PCR with 60 Vbeta and 13 Jbeta primers. Some clones are missing from TCRdb's copy, which holds only in-frame ones; the method was immunoSEQ multiplex PCR. The data show over 85,000 clones, around four fifths seen once. The sequenced sample consisted of PBMCs. These receptors were obtained from a man aged 40-55 years in good health and CMV-seronegative.

The chain couples TRBV6-5 to TRBJ1-1; D may be TRBD1 (5 bases). Per the germline V gene, CDR1 is MNHEY and CDR2 is SVGAGI. The length of the CDR3 is 14 residues. The V end lost 4 bases, the J end lost 1 base, and 10 bases lay between the germline ends. The DNA for the CDR3 is TGTGCCAGCAGTTTCCTCACAGGGAACACTGAAGCTTTCTTT. Amino acids: CASSFLTGNTEAFF.

The chain couples TRBV9 to TRBJ1-3, with no clear D. This CDR3 is built from 15 residues. Per the germline V gene, CDR1 is SGDLS and CDR2 is YYNGEE. The V end lost 3 bases, the J end lost 0 bases, and 10 bases lay between the germline ends. CDR3 coding DNA: TGTGCCAGCAGCGCCCGGTTTGACTCTGGAAACACCATATATTTT. Its protein product is CASSARFDSGNTIYF.

The CDR3 protein is CASSPQDSPNYGYTF. The CDR3 coding sequence is TGTGCCAGTAGTCCTCAGGACAGCCCCAACTATGGCTACACCTTC. The chain combines TRBV19 with TRBJ1-2, with a weak D call TRBD1 (6 bases). The germline gives CDR1 LNHDA, CDR2 SQIVND (reference sequence). The CDR3 loop spans 15 amino acids. V was pared by 5 bases and J by 2 bases, with 15 bases between.

The chain has TRBV27 and TRBJ2-1, with TRBD1 matching over 8 bases. J was trimmed by 6 bases and V by 5 bases; bases with no gene match: 9. The CDR3 is made up of 15 amino acids. CDR1 and CDR2 from the germline V gene are MNHEY and SMNVEV (reference sequence). CDR3 bases: TGTGCCAGCAGTACTGGACAGGGATTATTCAATGAGCAGTTCTTC. As protein: CASSTGQGLFNEQFF.

The chain couples TRBV29-1 to TRBJ2-5; D perhaps matches TRBD1 (5 bases). In germline, CDR1 is SQVTM, CDR2 ANQGSEA. CDR3 length: 15 residues. Trimming removed 2 bases at V and 5 bases at J, with 18 bases between. CDR3: CSVERVRDRWETQYF. The CDR3 bases are TGCAGCGTTGAAAGAGTCAGGGATAGATGGGAGACCCAGTACTTC.

This clone was detected only a few times. The V gene is TRBV6-1, the J gene TRBJ2-1; 11 nucleotides line up with TRBD2. The CDR3 extends over 15 amino acids. Germline loops: CDR1 MNHNS, CDR2 SASEGT. Losses at the gene ends were 0 bases for V and 6 bases for J; bases not matched to a gene: 1. CDR3 amino acids: CASSEASGGANEQFF. The CDR3 DNA follows: TGTGCCAGCAGTGAAGCTAGCGGGGGGGCCAATGAGCAGTTCTTC.

The gene calls are TRBV4-1 and TRBJ2-3, with D unresolved. This CDR3 contains 17 residues. The V and J ends lost 1 base and 0 bases respectively, with 14 bases between them. Germline CDR1 and CDR2: MGHRA and YSYEKL. In DNA form, the CDR3 reads TGCGCCAGCAGCCAAGTGGGTCTCAGGCGCAGCACAGATACGCAGTATTTT. As protein: CASSQVGLRRSTDTQYF.

This clone was recorded once. CDR3 DNA sequence: TGTGCCAGTAGCCTCCAGGGGGCCAATGGCTACACCTTC. Its translation: CASSLQGANGYTF. The rearrangement links TRBV19 to TRBJ1-2; 8 nucleotides align to TRBD1. This CDR3 contains 13 residues. CDR1 LNHDA and CDR2 SQIVND come from the germline V gene (reference sequence). After removal of 6 bases from V and 6 bases from J, the junction contained 6 bases not matched to a gene.

This rearrangement joins TRBV19 to TRBJ2-7, with 11 bases fitting TRBD1. CDR1 and CDR2 from the germline V gene are LNHDA and SQIVND (reference sequence). This CDR3 comprises 13 residues. V dropped 8 bases and J dropped 4; count of bases not matched to a gene: 4. This CDR3 reads CASGGQGAYEQYF. The CDR3 region has the DNA TGTGCCAGTGGAGGACAGGGGGCTTACGAGCAGTACTTC.

The CDR3 region is CASSVAGGQGFYEQYF. The DNA for the CDR3 is TGTGCCAGCAGCGTAGCTGGGGGACAGGGTTTTTACGAGCAGTACTTC. This chain joins TRBV9 and TRBJ2-5, with 9 nucleotides matching TRBD1. The DNA end is more similar to TRBJ2-7, so the J call may be wrong. The CDR3 is made up of 16 amino acids. Per the germline V gene, CDR1 is SGDLS and CDR2 is YYNGEE.

The J gene is TRBJ1-1, the V gene TRBV13; TRBD1 agrees at 7 bases. Germline V gives CDR1 PRHDT, CDR2 FYEKMQ (reference sequence). V gave up 1 base and J gave up 0 bases; unmatched junction bases: 2. The CDR3 is 15 residues long. In DNA form, the CDR3 reads TGTGCCAGCAGCTTAGAGGGACAGTTGAACACTGAAGCTTTCTTT. Translation gives CASSLEGQLNTEAFF.

This chain joins TRBV4-3 and TRBJ1-3; a possible D gene is TRBD1 (6 bases). Trimming shortened V by 0 bases and J by 3 bases, and 18 bases separated the two germline ends. The germline V gene has CDR1 LGHNA and CDR2 YSLEER. CDR3 length: 18 amino acids. The CDR3 loop is CASSQDGSGNRVGNTIYF. The DNA for the CDR3 is TGCGCCAGCAGCCAAGATGGGAGTGGGAACAGGGTTGGAAACACCATATATTTT.

The rearrangement links TRBV6-4 to TRBJ2-7; 11 bases are shared with TRBD2. Germline assignment: CDR1 MRHNA and CDR2 SNTAGT. The junction had 3 bases not matched to a gene; V was cut back by 3 bases and J by 2 bases. The CDR3 has 15 residues. This CDR3 reads CASSEGLAATYEQYF. The DNA for the CDR3 is TGTGCCAGCAGTGAGGGACTAGCGGCAACCTACGAGCAGTACTTC.

This sequence joins TRBV29-1 and TRBJ1-1; no definite D call. V lost 3 bases and J 5 bases, leaving 16 bases between the germline ends. CDR1 is SQVTM, CDR2 ANQGSEA, per germline. The CDR3 is made up of 14 amino acids. The CDR3, as DNA: TGCAGCGTTGAGAGGGATCCGGGAAGGACTGAAGCTTTCTTT. Translation gives CSVERDPGRTEAFF.

The J gene is TRBJ1-2, the V gene TRBV7-3; 11 positions match TRBD1. Trimming cost V 4 bases and J 14 bases; bases outside gene matches: 9. Germline V CDR1 and CDR2: SGHTA, FQGTGA. CDR3 length: 13 residues. CDR3 bases: TGTGCCAGCAGCTCCGGACAGGGGGCCCTCTCGACCTTC. Translation: CASSSGQGALSTF.

The chain has TRBV7-2 and TRBJ2-3; 12 bases line up with TRBD2. Losses at the gene ends were 4 bases for V and 4 bases for J; bases not matched to a gene: 6. The CDR3 is 16 amino acids. In germline, CDR1 is SGHTA, CDR2 FQGNSA. In DNA, the CDR3 is TGTGCCAGCAGCTCTAGCGGGGGGGCCCGGGCAGATACGCAGTATTTT. It is translated as CASSSSGGARADTQYF.

J is TRBJ1-1 and V is TRBV5-1; D is unresolved. CDR3 length: 14 residues. Germline CDR1 and CDR2: SGHRS and YFSETQ. V shed 2 bases and J shed 0 bases, with 8 bases lying between them. As DNA, the CDR3 is TGCGCCAGCAGCTTATTCTCCCTGAACACTGAAGCTTTCTTT. This codes for CASSLFSLNTEAFF. Drawing the rest from reference TRBV5-1 and TRBJ1-1, the complete variable domain is KAGVTQTPRYLIKTRGQQVTLSCSPISGHRSVSWYQQTPGQGLQFLFEYFSETQRNKGNFPGRFSGRQFSNSRSEMNVSTLELGDSALYLCASSLFSLNTEAFFGQGTRLTVV.

V usage is TRBV4-1 and J usage is TRBJ2-3, with 7 bases identical to TRBD2. The junction had 14 bases not matched to a gene; V was cut back by 0 bases and J by 5 bases. The CDR3 has 18 amino acids. CDR1 and CDR2 from the germline V gene are MGHRA and YSYEKL. In DNA, the CDR3 is TGCGCCAGCAGCCAAGATAAGGAGGAGGGAGGGGTTCGAGATACGCAGTATTTT. It yields the protein CASSQDKEEGGVRDTQYF.

The genes are TRBV28 and TRBJ1-3; D might be TRBD1 (5 bases). This CDR3 contains 15 residues. CDR1 is MDHEN, CDR2 SYDVKM, per germline. Between the trimmed V and J ends, which lost 5 bases and 0 bases, there was a span of 11 bases. CDR3 nucleotide sequence: TGTGCCAGCAGTGTGGCAGGGCTCTCTGGAAACACCATATATTTT. It specifies CASSVAGLSGNTIYF.

The V and J genes are TRBV7-8 and TRBJ1-1; D ambiguous. CDR1 and CDR2 from the germline V gene are SGHVS and FQNEAQ. The CDR3 sequence is 14 residues long. V shed 1 base and J shed 3 bases, with 9 bases lying between them. The CDR3 reads CASSLGRVDTEAFF. The CDR3 DNA is TGTGCCAGCAGCTTAGGGAGGGTAGACACTGAAGCTTTCTTT.

The CDR3 region is CAISELPGGTGELFF. The CDR3 DNA sequence: TGTGCCATCAGTGAGTTACCGGGGGGGACCGGGGAGCTGTTTTTT. This chain joins TRBV10-3 and TRBJ2-2, with 8 bases matching TRBD2. The CDR3 has 15 residues. The germline V gene has CDR1 ENHRY and CDR2 SYGVKD. Trimming at V came to 1 base and at J to 5 bases, leaving 3 bases not matched to a gene.

V and J are TRBV19 and TRBJ1-1; D is unclear. From germline, CDR1 is LNHDA and CDR2 SQIVND (reference sequence). This CDR3 has 17 residues. Trimming removed 3 bases from V and 0 bases from J, with 17 bases in between. The CDR3 protein is CASSMRANPTMNTEAFF. CDR3 in DNA: TGTGCCAGTAGTATGAGGGCAAACCCCACCATGAACACTGAAGCTTTCTTT.

The chain carries TRBV18 and TRBJ2-2; D perhaps matches TRBD2 (5 bases). This CDR3 has 14 residues. CDR1 is KGHSH, CDR2 LQKENI, per germline. Trimming shortened V by 0 bases and J by 7 bases, and 9 bases separated the two germline ends. The DNA of the CDR3 is TGTGCCAGCTCACCACCTCTGGGAGTCGGGGAGCTGTTTTTT. It codes for CASSPPLGVGELFF.

This clone was seen once. V gene TRBV12-5 combines with J gene TRBJ2-7; a weak D match, TRBD1 (5 bases). The CDR3 extends over 14 amino acids. Germline assignment: CDR1 LGHNT and CDR2 FRNRAP. V was clipped by 5 bases and J by 2 bases, with 13 bases between them. CDR3 protein: CASGPSTATYEQYF. DNA for the CDR3: TGTGCTAGTGGTCCGTCGACAGCAACCTACGAGCAGTACTTC.

The chain couples TRBV6-1 to TRBJ1-5, with unresolved D. This CDR3 is 16 amino acids long. Trimming cost V 1 base and J 6 bases, with 16 bases left between them. Germline-derived CDR1 and CDR2 are MNHNS and SASEGT. The CDR3 protein is CASSEGLEVPAQPQHF. In DNA form, the CDR3 reads TGTGCCAGCAGTGAAGGTCTGGAGGTGCCGGCTCAGCCCCAGCATTTT.